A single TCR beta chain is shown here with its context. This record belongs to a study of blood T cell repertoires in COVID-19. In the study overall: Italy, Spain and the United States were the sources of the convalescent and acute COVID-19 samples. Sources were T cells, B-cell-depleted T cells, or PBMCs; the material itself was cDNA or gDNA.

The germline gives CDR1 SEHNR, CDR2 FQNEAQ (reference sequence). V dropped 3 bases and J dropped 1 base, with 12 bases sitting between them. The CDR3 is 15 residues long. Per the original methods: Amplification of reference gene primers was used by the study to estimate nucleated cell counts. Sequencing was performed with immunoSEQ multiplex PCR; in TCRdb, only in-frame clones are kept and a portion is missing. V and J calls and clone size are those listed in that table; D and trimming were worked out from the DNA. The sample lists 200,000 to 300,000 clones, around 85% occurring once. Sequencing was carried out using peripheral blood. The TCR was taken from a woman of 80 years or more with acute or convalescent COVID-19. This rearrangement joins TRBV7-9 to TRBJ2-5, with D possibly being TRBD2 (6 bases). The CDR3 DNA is TGTGCCAGCAGCTTTGGGCGGGGTCTCCAAGAGACCCAGTACTTC. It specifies CASSFGRGLQETQYF.